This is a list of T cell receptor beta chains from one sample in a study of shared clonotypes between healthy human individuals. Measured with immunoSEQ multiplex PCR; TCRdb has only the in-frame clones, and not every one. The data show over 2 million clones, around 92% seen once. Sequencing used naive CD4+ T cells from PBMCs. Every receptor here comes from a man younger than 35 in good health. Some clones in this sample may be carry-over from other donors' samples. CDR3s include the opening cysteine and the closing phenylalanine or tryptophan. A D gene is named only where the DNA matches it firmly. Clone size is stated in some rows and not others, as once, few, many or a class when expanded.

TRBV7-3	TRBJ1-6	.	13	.	CASSAQENSPLHF	TGTGCCAGCAGCGCCCAGGAGAATTCACCCCTCCACTTT
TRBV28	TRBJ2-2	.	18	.	CASIQPLSGASNTGELFF	TGTGCCAGCATTCAACCACTGTCGGGGGCGTCGAACACCGGGGAGCTGTTTTTT
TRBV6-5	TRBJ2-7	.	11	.	CASRDSYEQYF	TGTGCCAGCCGGGATTCCTACGAGCAGTACTTC
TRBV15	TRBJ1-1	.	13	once	CATRAVGSTEAFF	TGTGCCACCAGGGCCGTGGGGAGCACTGAAGCTTTCTTT
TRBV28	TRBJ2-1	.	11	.	CASRSYNEQFF	TGTGCCAGCCGATCCTACAATGAGCAGTTCTTC
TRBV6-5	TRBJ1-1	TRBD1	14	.	CASSQQGMGTEAFF	TGTGCCAGCAGCCAACAGGGGATGGGCACTGAAGCTTTCTTT
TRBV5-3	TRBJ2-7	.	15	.	CARSPRPGKVHEQYF	TGTGCCAGAAGCCCTAGGCCGGGGAAGGTTCACGAGCAGTACTTC
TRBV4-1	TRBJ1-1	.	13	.	CASSLQGSQEAFF	TGCGCCAGCAGCCTACAGGGCAGTCAAGAAGCTTTCTTT
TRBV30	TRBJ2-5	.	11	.	CAWTGEETQYF	TGTGCCTGGACAGGGGAGGAGACCCAGTACTTC
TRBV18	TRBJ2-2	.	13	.	CASSPFPSGELFF	TGTGCCAGCTCACCTTTTCCATCCGGGGAGCTGTTTTTT